This T cell receptor beta chain was identified during a study of blood T cell repertoires in COVID-19. Study in general: The study drew acute and convalescent COVID-19 samples from the United States, Italy and Spain.

CDR1 and CDR2 (germline): LGHDT, YNNKEL (reference sequence). This CDR3 has 14 amino acids. Deletions cut 1 base from V and 5 bases from J, with 12 bases between. In terms of age and location, participants ranged from roughly 18 to 90 years and lived in about two dozen US areas. Clinical history reported by participants formed the basis on which cohorts were assigned. Produced via immunoSEQ multiplex PCR; TCRdb's table is partial and in-frame only. Here the sample spans 150,000 to 200,000 clones, roughly 85% being singletons. The chain joins TRBV3-1 (or the pseudogene TRBV3-2) to TRBJ2-7; possibly TRBD2 for D (6 bases). The specimen sequenced was PBMCs or T cells enriched from blood (not recorded which). The TCR comes from a woman younger than 30 who had recovered from COVID-19. The CDR3 reads CASSQVVGEDEQYF. The CDR3, as DNA: TGTGCCAGCAGCCAAGTGGTAGGGGAGGACGAGCAGTACTTC.